The entry below gives a single TCR beta chain sequence along with its context. Its antigen has not been determined. The input lacks base qualities; no much larger clone sits a single base away. The time point label, as the study defines it: peripheral blood 6 weeks after treatment start. A cohort of around 29 patients with locally advanced or metastatic urothelial carcinoma, treated at Memorial Sloan Kettering on a trial protocol, was included. Peripheral blood mononuclear cells were collected pretreatment and during treatment, with between 1 and 8 total time points per patient. The Qiagen DNeasy Blood extraction kit was used to purify genomic DNA from total PBMCs and from tumor samples. PBMCs were collected pretreatment and during treatment and were isolated and stored as previously described. This record belongs to a study of PD-L1 blockade in urothelial cancer listed by TCRdb under 2017. At the level of the whole study: Therapy was started at some point between 2014 and 2016 for all patients, and atezolizumab 1,200 mg was administered intravenously every 3 weeks. The study was an exploratory multi-omic analysis of somatic, immune and clinical correlates of response to PD-L1 blockade with atezolizumab in urothelial cancer. Pretreatment tumor samples, along with matched peripheral blood serially collected before and after atezolizumab treatment, were subjected to TCR sequencing. An ECOG performance status of 0 or 1 was recorded for the patients, and 0 to 3 prior chemotherapy regimens had been received by the patients. In the same patients who had TCR sequencing, pretreatment tumors also underwent whole exome sequencing and RNA sequencing. Durable clinical benefit was defined as progression-free survival longer than 6 months, and TCR features were also tested against progression-free and overall survival. Eight or nine patients reached durable clinical benefit, while 20 to 25 patients did not. Blood samples were analyzed 3 weeks after the start of treatment (second dose) and 6 weeks after the start of treatment. Blood samples gave median yields of about 150,000 T cells and 82,636 unique TCRs, along with a median clonality of 0.080. About 85% of the 29 patients were identified as males with urothelial cancer of bladder origin, and a prior smoking history was reported by 18 of 29 patients. Pretreatment blood TCR-seq was available for twenty-nine patients, at least one posttreatment blood collection was obtained for around 25 patients, and tumor TCR-seq was available for around 25 patients. Here is what the overall study found, with its caveats: Because the sample size was small (n ≈ 31) and many of the analyses were exploratory, the results are meant to be hypothesis-generating. Improved progression-free and overall survival was associated with having pretreatment peripheral blood TCR clonality below the median. Among patients with durable benefit, tumor-associated TCR clones showed greater expansion in peripheral blood 3 weeks after treatment started (n ≈ 23, p = 0.022).

Synthetic TCR analog templates were spiked into each PCR to estimate absolute template abundance from read counts. The immunoSEQ assay was used to amplify TCRbeta CDR3 regions from genomic DNA with bias-controlled V and J gene primers. Sequencing of rearranged TCRbeta segments was performed at approximately 20X coverage. The study's own analysis went as follows. Clustering was used to correct sequencing errors, and CDR3s were annotated against IMGT to assign V, D and J genes. Downstream analyses used only productive TCRbeta rearrangements and left out out-of-frame or stop-codon sequences. To compute clonality, Shannon entropy was normalized by the log of the number of unique productive sequences and then subtracted from one. Clones differing between time points or between blood and tumor were identified by Fisher's exact test with Benjamini-Hochberg correction at adjusted p below 0.01. TCRdb provides this immuneACCESS table in a form limited to in-frame rearrangements. Some clones are lacking; in checked studies, under half of them reflect an unresolved V gene, and why the rest are absent is not known. V, J and clone size are those of that table, while D and trimming were read from the DNA. The sample profile shows around 66,000 clones; about nine tenths of them were found once. The ten most abundant clones make up about 10% of the sample.

The CDR3 runs 15 amino acids, cysteine and phenylalanine included. The read is trimmed to its CDR3 DNA, 45 bases read in frame from base 1. Reading the germline V gene gives CDR1 KGHSH and CDR2 LQKENI. The V end gives up 4 bases and the J end 5 bases, leaving 6 bases in the junction not matched to a gene. Here the sequenced sample was PBMCs, taken around atezolizumab (anti-PD-L1) treatment. The clonotype was recovered from a man aged 55 to 69 with urothelial cancer. The V and J segments used are TRBV18 and TRBJ2-2; 8 bases in between match TRBD2. The DNA sequence reads TGTGCCAGCTCACAAGGGACTAGGAGAACCGGGGAGCTGTTTTTT. Translated, this is CASSQGTRRTGELFF.